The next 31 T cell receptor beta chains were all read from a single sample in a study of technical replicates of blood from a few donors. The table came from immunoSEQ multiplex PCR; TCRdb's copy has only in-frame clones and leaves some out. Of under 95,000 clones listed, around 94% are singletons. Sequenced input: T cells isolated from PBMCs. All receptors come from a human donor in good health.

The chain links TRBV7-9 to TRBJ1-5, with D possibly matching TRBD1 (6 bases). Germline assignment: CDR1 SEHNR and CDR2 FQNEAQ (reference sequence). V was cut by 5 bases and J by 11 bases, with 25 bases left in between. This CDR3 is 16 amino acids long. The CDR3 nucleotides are TGTGCCAGCAGCCCCTGGTCGGACAGCTTCGTCTCGTCCCAGCATTTT. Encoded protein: CASSPWSDSFVSSQHF.

In nucleotides, the CDR3 is TGTGCCAGCTCACCACAGGGATTAGCGGGGGGCACAGATACGCAGTATTTT. It codes for CASSPQGLAGGTDTQYF. The chain carries TRBV18 and TRBJ2-3, with TRBD2 matching 9 bases. The trim removed 1 base at V and 1 base at J, leaving 6 bases unmatched. CDR3 length equals 17 residues. Germline V gene data show CDR1 as KGHSH and CDR2 as LQKENI.

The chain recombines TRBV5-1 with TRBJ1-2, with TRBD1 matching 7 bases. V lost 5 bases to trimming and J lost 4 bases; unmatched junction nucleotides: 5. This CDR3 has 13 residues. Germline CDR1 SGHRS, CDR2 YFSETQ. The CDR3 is CASREQGSYGYTF. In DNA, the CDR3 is TGCGCCAGCAGAGAACAGGGGAGCTATGGCTACACCTTC.

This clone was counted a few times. DNA for the CDR3: TGTGCCAGCAGTTTAGTCGGCGGGGAACTAGCCAAAAACATTCAGTACTTC. Its translation is CASSLVGGELAKNIQYF. This rearrangement joins TRBV27 to TRBJ2-4; D perhaps matches TRBD2 (6 bases). V was cut by 2 bases and J by 0 bases, with 14 bases left in between. The CDR3 sequence is 17 residues long. Germline lookup yields CDR1 MNHEY and CDR2 SMNVEV (reference sequence).

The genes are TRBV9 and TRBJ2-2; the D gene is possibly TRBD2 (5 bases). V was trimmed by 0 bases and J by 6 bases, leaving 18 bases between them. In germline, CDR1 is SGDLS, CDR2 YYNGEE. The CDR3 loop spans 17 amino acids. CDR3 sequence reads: CASSVAAGGSTPGELFF. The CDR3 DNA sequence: TGTGCCAGCAGCGTAGCCGCGGGTGGATCTACTCCCGGGGAGCTGTTTTTT.

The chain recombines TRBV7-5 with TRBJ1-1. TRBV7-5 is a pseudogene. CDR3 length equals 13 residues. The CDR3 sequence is CVRSSGGGTEAFF. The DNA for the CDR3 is TGTGTCAGAAGCTCCGGAGGAGGGACTGAAGCTTTCTTT.

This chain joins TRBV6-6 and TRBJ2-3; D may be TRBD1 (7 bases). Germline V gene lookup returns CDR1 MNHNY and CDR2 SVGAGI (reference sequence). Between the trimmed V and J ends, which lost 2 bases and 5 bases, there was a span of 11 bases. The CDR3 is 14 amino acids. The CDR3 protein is CASSYTQGGDTQYF. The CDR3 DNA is TGTGCCAGCAGTTACACGCAGGGGGGAGATACGCAGTATTTT.

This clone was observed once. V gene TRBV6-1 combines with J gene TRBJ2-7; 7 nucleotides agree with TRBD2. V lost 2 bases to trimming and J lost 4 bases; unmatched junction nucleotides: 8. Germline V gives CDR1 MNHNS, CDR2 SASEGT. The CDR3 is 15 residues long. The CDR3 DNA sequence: TGTGCCAGCAGTGAATATGGGGGGGGATCGTACGAGCAGTACTTC. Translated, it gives CASSEYGGGSYEQYF.

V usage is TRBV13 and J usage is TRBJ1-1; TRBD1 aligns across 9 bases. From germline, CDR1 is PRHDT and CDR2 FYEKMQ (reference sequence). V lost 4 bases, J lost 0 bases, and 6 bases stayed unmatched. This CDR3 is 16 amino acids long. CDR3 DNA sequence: TGTGCCAGCAGCTGGGGACAGGGACCTATGAACACTGAAGCTTTCTTT. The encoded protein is CASSWGQGPMNTEAFF.

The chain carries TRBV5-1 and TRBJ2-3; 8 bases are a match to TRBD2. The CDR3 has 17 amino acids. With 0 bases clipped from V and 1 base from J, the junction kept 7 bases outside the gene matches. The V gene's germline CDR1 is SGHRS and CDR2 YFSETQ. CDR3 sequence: CASSLGGMTSGTDTQYF. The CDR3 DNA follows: TGCGCCAGCAGCTTGGGCGGTATGACTAGCGGCACAGATACGCAGTATTTT.

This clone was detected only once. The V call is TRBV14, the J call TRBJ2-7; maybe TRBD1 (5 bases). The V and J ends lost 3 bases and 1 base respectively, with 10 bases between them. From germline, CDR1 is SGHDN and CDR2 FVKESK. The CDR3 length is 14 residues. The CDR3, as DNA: TGTGCCAGCAGCCATACGGACATGTCCTACGAGCAGTACTTC. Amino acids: CASSHTDMSYEQYF.

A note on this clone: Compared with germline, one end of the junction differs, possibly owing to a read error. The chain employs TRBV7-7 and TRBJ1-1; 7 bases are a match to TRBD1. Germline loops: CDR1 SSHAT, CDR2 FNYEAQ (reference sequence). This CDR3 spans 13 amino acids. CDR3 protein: CASSIDRDTEAFF. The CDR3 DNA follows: TGTGCTAGCAGTATCGACAGGGATACTGAAGCTTTCTTT.

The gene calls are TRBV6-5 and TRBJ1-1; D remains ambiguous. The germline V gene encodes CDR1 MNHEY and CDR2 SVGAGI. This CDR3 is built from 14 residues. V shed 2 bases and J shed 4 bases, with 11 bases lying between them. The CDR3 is CASSYERVATEAFF. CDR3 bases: TGTGCCAGCAGTTACGAACGGGTTGCCACTGAAGCTTTCTTT.

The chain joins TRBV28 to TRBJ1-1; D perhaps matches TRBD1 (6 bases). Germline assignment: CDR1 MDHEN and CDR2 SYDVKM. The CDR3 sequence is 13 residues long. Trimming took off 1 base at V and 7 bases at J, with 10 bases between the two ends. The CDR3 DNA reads TGTGCCAGCAGTTTATTAGGACAGCGTGAAGCTTTCTTT. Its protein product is CASSLLGQREAFF.

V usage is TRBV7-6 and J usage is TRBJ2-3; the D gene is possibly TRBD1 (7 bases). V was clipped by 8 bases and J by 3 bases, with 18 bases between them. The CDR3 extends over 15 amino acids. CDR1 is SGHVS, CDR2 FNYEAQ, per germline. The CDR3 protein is CASEPAGQWTDTQYF. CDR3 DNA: TGTGCCAGCGAACCTGCGGGACAGTGGACAGATACGCAGTATTTT.

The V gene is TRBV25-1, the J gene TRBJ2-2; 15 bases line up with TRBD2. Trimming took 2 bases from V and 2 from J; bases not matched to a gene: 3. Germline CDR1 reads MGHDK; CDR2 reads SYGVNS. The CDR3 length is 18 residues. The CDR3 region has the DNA TGTGCCAGCAGTGAAGGACTAGCGGGGGGGCCTAACACCGGGGAGCTGTTTTTT. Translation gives CASSEGLAGGPNTGELFF.

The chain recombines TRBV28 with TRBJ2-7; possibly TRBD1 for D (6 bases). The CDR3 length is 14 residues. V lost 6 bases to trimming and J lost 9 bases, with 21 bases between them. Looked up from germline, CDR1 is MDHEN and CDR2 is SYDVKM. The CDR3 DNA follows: TGTGCCAGCAGCCCCGATACAGGGAGTGGTGGGCAGTACTTC. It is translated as CASSPDTGSGGQYF.

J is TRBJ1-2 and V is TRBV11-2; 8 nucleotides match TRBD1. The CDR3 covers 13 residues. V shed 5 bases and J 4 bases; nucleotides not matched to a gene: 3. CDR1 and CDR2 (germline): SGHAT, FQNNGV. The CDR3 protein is CASSVDRGYGYTF. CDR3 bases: TGTGCCAGCAGCGTCGACAGGGGCTATGGCTACACCTTC.

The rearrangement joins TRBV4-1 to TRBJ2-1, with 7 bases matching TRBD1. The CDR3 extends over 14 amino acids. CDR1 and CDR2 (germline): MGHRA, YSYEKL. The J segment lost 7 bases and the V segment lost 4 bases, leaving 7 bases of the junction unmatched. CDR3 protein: CASSRGDRVNEQFF. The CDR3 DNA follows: TGCGCCAGCAGCCGAGGAGACAGGGTGAATGAGCAGTTCTTC.

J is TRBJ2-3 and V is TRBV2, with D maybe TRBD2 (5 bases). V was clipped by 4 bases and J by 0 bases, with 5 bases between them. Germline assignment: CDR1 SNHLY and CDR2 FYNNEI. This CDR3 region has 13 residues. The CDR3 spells CASSGTSTDTQYF. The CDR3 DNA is TGTGCCAGCAGTGGGACTAGCACAGATACGCAGTATTTT.

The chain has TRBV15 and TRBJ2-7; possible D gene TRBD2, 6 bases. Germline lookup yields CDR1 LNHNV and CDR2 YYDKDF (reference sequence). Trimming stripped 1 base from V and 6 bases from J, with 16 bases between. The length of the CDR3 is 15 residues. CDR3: CATSRGGDLTLEQYF. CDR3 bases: TGTGCCACCAGCAGAGGAGGGGACTTAACCCTCGAGCAGTACTTC.

In DNA form, the CDR3 reads TGTGCCAGCTCAAGACCCGGGACAGGGCTTGAAAAACTGTTTTTT. It translates to CASSRPGTGLEKLFF. The rearrangement joins TRBV18 to TRBJ1-4, with 9 positions matching TRBD1. From germline, CDR1 is KGHSH and CDR2 LQKENI. Trimming cost V 5 bases and J 7 bases; bases outside gene matches: 8. This CDR3 is 15 amino acids long.

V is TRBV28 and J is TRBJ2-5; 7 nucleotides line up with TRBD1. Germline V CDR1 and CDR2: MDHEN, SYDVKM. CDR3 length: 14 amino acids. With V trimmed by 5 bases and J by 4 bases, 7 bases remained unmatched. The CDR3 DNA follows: TGTGCCAGCAGTCTAGACAGGGCAGGAGAGACCCAGTACTTC. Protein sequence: CASSLDRAGETQYF.

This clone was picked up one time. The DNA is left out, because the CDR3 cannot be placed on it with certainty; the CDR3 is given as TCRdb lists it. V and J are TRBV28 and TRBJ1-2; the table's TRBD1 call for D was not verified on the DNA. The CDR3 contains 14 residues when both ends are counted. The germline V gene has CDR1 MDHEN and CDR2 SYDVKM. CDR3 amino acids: CASSTSTESYGYTF.

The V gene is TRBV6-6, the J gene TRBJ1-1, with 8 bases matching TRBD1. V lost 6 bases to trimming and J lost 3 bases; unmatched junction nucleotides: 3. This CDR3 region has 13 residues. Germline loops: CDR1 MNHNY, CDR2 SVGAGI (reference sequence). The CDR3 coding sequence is TGTGCCAGCAGCGCAGGGGGCTACACTGAAGCTTTCTTT. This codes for CASSAGGYTEAFF.

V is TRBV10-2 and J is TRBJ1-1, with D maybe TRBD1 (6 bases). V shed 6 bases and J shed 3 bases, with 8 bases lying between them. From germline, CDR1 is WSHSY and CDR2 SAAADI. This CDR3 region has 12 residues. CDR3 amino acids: CASRQGDTEAFF. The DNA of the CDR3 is TGCGCCAGCAGACAGGGTGACACTGAAGCTTTCTTT.

As DNA, the CDR3 is TGTGCCAGCAGCAAGGCGGGATGGGATGGGGAGGAGCTGTTTTTT. This translates into CASSKAGWDGEELFF. The chain uses TRBV28 and TRBJ2-2, with D possibly TRBD2 on 6 matching bases. The CDR3 is made up of 15 amino acids. Between the trimmed V and J ends, which lost 6 bases and 10 bases, there was a span of 21 bases. Germline V CDR1 and CDR2: MDHEN, SYDVKM.

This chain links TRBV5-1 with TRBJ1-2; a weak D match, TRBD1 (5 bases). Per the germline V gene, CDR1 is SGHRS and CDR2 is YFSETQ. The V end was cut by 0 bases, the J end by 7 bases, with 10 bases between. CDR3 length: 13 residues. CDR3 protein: CASSLEGNGGYTF. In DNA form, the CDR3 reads TGCGCCAGCAGCTTGGAGGGGAACGGTGGCTACACCTTC.

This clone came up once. CDR3 sequence: CASRSGLAGGFSTDTQYF. The DNA for the CDR3 is TGTGCCAGCCGCTCGGGACTAGCGGGGGGCTTTAGCACAGATACGCAGTATTTT. The genes are TRBV7-6 and TRBJ2-3; 15 nucleotides line up with TRBD2. J gave up 0 bases and V 8 bases, and 9 bases lay outside the gene matches. Germline V gene lookup returns CDR1 SGHVS and CDR2 FNYEAQ. This CDR3 has 18 residues.

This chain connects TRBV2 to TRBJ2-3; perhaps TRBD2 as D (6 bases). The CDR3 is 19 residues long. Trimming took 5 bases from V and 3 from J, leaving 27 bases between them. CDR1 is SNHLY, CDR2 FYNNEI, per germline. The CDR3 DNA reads TGTGCCAGCAGTCTCCTTCAGAGCGGCGGGGCGGAAGAAACAGATACGCAGTATTTT. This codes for CASSLLQSGGAEETDTQYF.

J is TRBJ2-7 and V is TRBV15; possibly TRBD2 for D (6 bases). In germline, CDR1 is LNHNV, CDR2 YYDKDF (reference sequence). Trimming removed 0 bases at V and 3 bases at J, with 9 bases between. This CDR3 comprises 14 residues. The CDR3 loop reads CATSRDYGGYEQYF. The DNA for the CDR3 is TGTGCCACCAGCAGAGATTACGGGGGCTACGAGCAGTACTTC. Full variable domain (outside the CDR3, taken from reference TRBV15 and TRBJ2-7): DAMVIQNPRYQVTQFGKPVTLSCSQTLNHNVMYWYQQKSSQAPKLLFHYYDKDFNNEADTPDNFQSRRPNTSFCFLDIRSPGLGDTAMYLCATSRDYGGYEQYFGPGTRLTVT.